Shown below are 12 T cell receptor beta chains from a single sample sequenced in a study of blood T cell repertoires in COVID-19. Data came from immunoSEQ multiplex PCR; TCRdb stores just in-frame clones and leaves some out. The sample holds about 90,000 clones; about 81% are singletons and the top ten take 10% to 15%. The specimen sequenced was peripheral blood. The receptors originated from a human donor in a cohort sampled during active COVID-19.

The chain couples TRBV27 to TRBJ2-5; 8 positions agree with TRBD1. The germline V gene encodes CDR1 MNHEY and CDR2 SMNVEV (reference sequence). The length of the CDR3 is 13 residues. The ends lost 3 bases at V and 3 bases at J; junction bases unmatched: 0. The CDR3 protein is CASSLDREETQYF. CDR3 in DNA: TGTGCCAGCAGTTTGGACAGGGAAGAGACCCAGTACTTC.

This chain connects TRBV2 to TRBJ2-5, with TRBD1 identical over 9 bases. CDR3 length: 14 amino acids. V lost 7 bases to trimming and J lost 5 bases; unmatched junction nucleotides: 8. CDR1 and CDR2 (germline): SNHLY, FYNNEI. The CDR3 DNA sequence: TGTGCCAGCAACACCGGGACAGGGATGGAGACCCAGTACTTC. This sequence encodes CASNTGTGMETQYF.

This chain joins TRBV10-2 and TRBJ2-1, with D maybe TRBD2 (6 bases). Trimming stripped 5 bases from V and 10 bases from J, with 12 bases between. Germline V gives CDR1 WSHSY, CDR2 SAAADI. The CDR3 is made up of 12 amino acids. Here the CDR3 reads CASSPGGGEQFF. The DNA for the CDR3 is TGCGCCAGCAGTCCCGGTGGGGGGGAGCAGTTCTTC.

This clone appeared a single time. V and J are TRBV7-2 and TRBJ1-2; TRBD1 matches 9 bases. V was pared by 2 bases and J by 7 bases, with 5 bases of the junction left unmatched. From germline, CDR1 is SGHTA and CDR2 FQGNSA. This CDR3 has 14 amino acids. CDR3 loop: CASSLMGQGVGYTF. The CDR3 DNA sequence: TGTGCCAGCAGCTTAATGGGACAGGGAGTTGGCTACACCTTC.

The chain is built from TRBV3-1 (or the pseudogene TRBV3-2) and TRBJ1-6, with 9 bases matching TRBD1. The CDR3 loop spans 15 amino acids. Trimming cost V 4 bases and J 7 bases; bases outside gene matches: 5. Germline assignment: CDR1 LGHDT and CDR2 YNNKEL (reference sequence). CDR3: CASSPNGQGNSPLHF. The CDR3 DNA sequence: TGTGCCAGCAGCCCAAACGGACAGGGGAATTCACCCCTCCACTTT.

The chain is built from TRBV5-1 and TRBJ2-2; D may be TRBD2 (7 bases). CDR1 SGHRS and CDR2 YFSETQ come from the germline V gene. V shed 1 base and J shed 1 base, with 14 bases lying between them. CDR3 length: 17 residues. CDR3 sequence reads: CASSLNSGGLNTGELFF. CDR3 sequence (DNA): TGCGCCAGCAGCTTGAATTCGGGGGGCCTGAACACCGGGGAGCTGTTTTTT.

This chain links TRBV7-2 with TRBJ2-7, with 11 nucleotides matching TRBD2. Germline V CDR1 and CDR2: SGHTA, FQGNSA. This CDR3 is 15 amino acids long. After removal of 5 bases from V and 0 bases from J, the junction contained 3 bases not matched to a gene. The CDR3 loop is CASSKTSGVSYEQYF. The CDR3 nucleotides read TGTGCCAGCAGCAAGACTAGCGGGGTCTCCTACGAGCAGTACTTC.

This chain's CDR3 is CASSQDLGGPQYF. For the CDR3, the DNA is TGTGCCAGCAGCCAAGATTTAGGCGGGCCTCAGTACTTC. The chain links TRBV14 to TRBJ2-5; D is perhaps TRBD2 (5 bases). V lost 0 bases to trimming and J lost 11 bases, with 13 bases between them. CDR1 is SGHDN and CDR2 is FVKESK in the germline V gene. This CDR3 is 13 amino acids long.

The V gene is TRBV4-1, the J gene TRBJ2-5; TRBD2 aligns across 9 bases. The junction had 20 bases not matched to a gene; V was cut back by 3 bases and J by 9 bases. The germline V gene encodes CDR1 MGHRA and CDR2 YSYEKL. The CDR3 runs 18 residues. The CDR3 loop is CASSQLGQPGLALGAQYF. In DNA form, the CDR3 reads TGCGCCAGCAGCCAGCTCGGACAGCCGGGACTAGCCTTGGGGGCCCAGTACTTC.

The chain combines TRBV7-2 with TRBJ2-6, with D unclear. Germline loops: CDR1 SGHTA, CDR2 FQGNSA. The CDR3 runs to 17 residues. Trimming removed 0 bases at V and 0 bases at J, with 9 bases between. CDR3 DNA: TGTGCCAGCAGCTTAGCTCCGACGGGCTCTGGGGCCAACGTCCTGACTTTC. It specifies CASSLAPTGSGANVLTF.

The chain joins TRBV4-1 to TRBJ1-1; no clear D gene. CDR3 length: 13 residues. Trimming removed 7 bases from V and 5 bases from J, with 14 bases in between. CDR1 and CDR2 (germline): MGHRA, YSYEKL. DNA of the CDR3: TGCGCCAGCAACACCGGGGTTGGTACTGAAGCTTTCTTT. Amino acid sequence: CASNTGVGTEAFF.

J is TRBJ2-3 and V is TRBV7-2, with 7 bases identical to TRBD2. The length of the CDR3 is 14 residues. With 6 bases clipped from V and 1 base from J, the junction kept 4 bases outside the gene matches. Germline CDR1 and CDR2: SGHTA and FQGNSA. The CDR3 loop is CASRGGVGTDTQYF. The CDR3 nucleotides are TGTGCCAGCAGGGGGGGGGTTGGCACAGATACGCAGTATTTT.